In this sample, the clone carrying this T cell receptor (beta chain) turned up a few times. These data belong to a study of patients and donors after allogeneic stem cell transplantation. With 0 bases removed from V and 6 bases from J, the gap between germline ends came to 16 bases. Germline CDR1 is SGHRS and CDR2 is YFSETQ. The CDR3 extends over 16 amino acids. MiXCR, run by TCRdb on the RT-PCR reads, gives a single entry per CDR3 protein. The sample comprises 400,000 to 450,000 distinct CDR3 sequences, under 20% of which are singletons, and roughly 7% rests with the top ten. The TCR originated in a human donor who was either an allogeneic HSCT recipient or a stem cell or donor lymphocyte infusion donor (not recorded which). It is not recorded whose cells these are; they may come from a transplant donor. The sample comprised blood, either unsorted or a sorted T cell fraction (not recorded which). The chain is built from TRBV5-1 and TRBJ2-4; D not resolved. Here the CDR3 reads CASSLEGSGRGNIQYF. CDR3 in DNA: TGCGCCAGCAGCTTGGAGGGTTCCGGGCGAGGAAACATTCAGTACTTC.